Shown below are 15 T cell receptor beta chains from a single sample sequenced in a study of OX40 agonist ivuxolimab in advanced cancers. Using immunoSEQ multiplex PCR, the repertoire was profiled, and TCRdb retains in-frame clones only, with some absent. The sample carries 98,000 or so clones, approximately 92% recorded once. The starting material was CD4+ or CD8+ T cells sorted from blood, obtained in a trial of the OX40 agonist ivuxolimab. Receptors originate from an adult with an advanced solid tumor such as melanoma, head and neck, liver or kidney cancer.

The chain joins TRBV5-4 to TRBJ1-2, with a weak D call TRBD1 (6 bases). V lost 0 bases and J lost 4, with 13 bases in between. This CDR3 has 15 amino acids. Germline loops: CDR1 SGHNT, CDR2 YYREEE (reference sequence). DNA for the CDR3: TGTGCCAGCAGCTTGGGGACAGCCGAAATCTATGGCTACACCTTC. Encoded protein: CASSLGTAEIYGYTF.

The chain has TRBV6-6 and TRBJ2-5; 11 bases line up with TRBD1. The length of the CDR3 is 15 residues. The trim removed 6 bases at V and 1 base at J, leaving 4 bases unmatched. Germline loops: CDR1 MNHNY, CDR2 SVGAGI (reference sequence). CDR3 DNA: TGTGCCAGCAGGTCCGGGACAGGGGGCCAAGAGACCCAGTACTTC. This encodes CASRSGTGGQETQYF.

The chain couples TRBV6-6 to TRBJ2-3, with D perhaps TRBD2 (5 bases). This CDR3 comprises 13 residues. CDR1 is MNHNY and CDR2 is SVGAGI in the germline V gene (reference sequence). V gave up 4 bases and J gave up 6 bases, with 11 bases separating them. CDR3 coding DNA: TGTGCCAGCAGTTTTGGACTTTGGGATACGCAGTATTTT. This gives the protein CASSFGLWDTQYF.

V is TRBV19 and J is TRBJ1-1; 9 bases match TRBD1. Germline V CDR1 and CDR2: LNHDA, SQIVND (reference sequence). CDR3 length equals 16 residues. J was trimmed by 0 bases and V by 6 bases; bases with no gene match: 8. The CDR3 protein is CASSIRTGAMNTEAFF. The CDR3 nucleotides are TGTGCCAGTAGCATTAGGACAGGGGCCATGAACACTGAAGCTTTCTTT.

The rearrangement uses TRBV27 and TRBJ1-6; 8 nucleotides match TRBD1. With 5 bases clipped from V and 5 bases from J, the junction kept 5 bases outside the gene matches. Looked up from germline, CDR1 is MNHEY and CDR2 is SMNVEV (reference sequence). The CDR3 loop spans 15 amino acids. This CDR3 is CASSRQGQDNSPLHF. As DNA, the CDR3 is TGTGCCAGCAGTAGACAGGGGCAAGATAATTCACCCCTCCACTTT.

This clone has just a few counts. This chain uses TRBV5-4 with TRBJ2-7, with no clear D. The V gene's germline CDR1 is SGHNT and CDR2 YYREEE (reference sequence). The ends were cut back, 0 bases at V and 6 bases at J, with 16 bases in the middle. This CDR3 comprises 15 residues. CDR3 bases: TGTGCCAGCAGCTTGGGGGCGCCCGGCGATACCGAGCAGTACTTC. This codes for CASSLGAPGDTEQYF.

V usage is TRBV4-2 and J usage is TRBJ1-1; D gene unclear. The V end lost 1 base, the J end lost 9 bases, and 9 bases lay between the germline ends. CDR3 size: 12 residues. CDR1 and CDR2 (germline): LGHNA, YNFKEQ. CDR3 sequence (DNA): TGTGCCAGCAGCCAAGTTTCACAGCAAGCTTTCTTT. Its translation is CASSQVSQQAFF.

V gene TRBV18 combines with J gene TRBJ1-5, with D uncertain. CDR1 and CDR2 (germline): KGHSH, LQKENI. This CDR3 comprises 13 residues. Trimming cost V 3 bases and J 5 bases, with 8 bases left between them. The CDR3 region is CASSPNLDQPQHF. The CDR3 nucleotides are TGTGCCAGCTCACCCAATCTGGATCAGCCCCAGCATTTT.

The genes are TRBV4-3 and TRBJ1-1, with D possibly TRBD1 on 6 matching bases. The CDR3 has 15 amino acids. Per germline, CDR1 LGHNA and CDR2 YSLEER. V was cut by 2 bases and J by 1 base, with 11 bases left in between. The CDR3 reads CASSQSYRENTEAFF. CDR3 DNA: TGCGCCAGCAGCCAATCGTACAGGGAGAACACTGAAGCTTTCTTT.

The chain recombines TRBV19 with TRBJ2-3, with D unresolved. The CDR3 has 12 amino acids. V was shortened by 9 bases and J by 2 bases, with 9 bases between the two germline ends. CDR1 and CDR2 from the germline V gene are LNHDA and SQIVND (reference sequence). This CDR3 reads CASGPVTDTQYF. DNA for the CDR3: TGTGCCAGCGGGCCTGTCACAGATACGCAGTATTTT. Full variable domain (missing parts from reference TRBV19 and TRBJ2-3): DGGITQSPKYLFRKEGQNVTLSCEQNLNHDAMYWYRQDPGQGLRLIYYSQIVNDFQKGDIAEGYSVSREKKESFPLTVTSAQKNPTAFYLCASGPVTDTQYFGPGTRLTVL.

The CDR3 spells CASTSRSRGEKLFF. The DNA of the CDR3 is TGTGCCAGCACCTCCCGCTCACGAGGTGAAAAACTGTTTTTT. The chain has TRBV7-9 and TRBJ1-4; no reliable D call. CDR1 and CDR2 (germline): SEHNR, FQNEAQ (reference sequence). The V end was cut by 7 bases, the J end by 7 bases, with 16 bases between. The CDR3 spans 14 residues. Filled out from reference TRBV7-9 and TRBJ1-4, the complete variable domain reads DTGVSQNPRHKITKRGQNVTFRCDPISEHNRLYWYRQTLGQGPEFLTYFQNEAQLEKSRLLSDRFSAERPKGSFSTLEIQRTEQGDSAMYLCASTSRSRGEKLFFGSGTQLSVL.

This rearrangement joins TRBV7-2 to TRBJ2-2, with D possibly being TRBD1 (5 bases). Between the trimmed V and J ends, which lost 7 bases and 1 base, there was a span of 22 bases. This CDR3 spans 18 amino acids. Germline-derived CDR1 and CDR2 are SGHTA and FQGNSA. The chain's CDR3 is CASTLYLVLQENTGELFF. CDR3 nucleotide sequence: TGTGCCAGCACCCTTTACTTAGTGTTACAGGAGAACACCGGGGAGCTGTTTTTT.

The rearrangement uses TRBV19 and TRBJ2-3, with a tentative D call TRBD1 (5 bases). V gave up 7 bases and J gave up 6 bases, with 11 bases separating them. This CDR3 is 12 amino acids long. Germline CDR1 LNHDA, CDR2 SQIVND (reference sequence). Here the CDR3 DNA reads TGTGCCAGTAAGGGGCGTTTCGATACGCAGTATTTT. This encodes CASKGRFDTQYF.

This sequence joins TRBV30 and TRBJ1-5; perhaps TRBD1 as D (5 bases). This CDR3 has 13 residues. Germline CDR1 GTSNPN, CDR2 SVGIG (reference sequence). The germline V and J ends were trimmed by 0 bases and 7 bases, with 10 bases remaining between them. The CDR3: CAWSVAGNQPQHF. The CDR3 DNA reads TGTGCCTGGAGTGTCGCAGGGAACCAGCCCCAGCATTTT.

J is TRBJ1-1 and V is TRBV5-1, with D maybe TRBD1 (5 bases). Germline V gene data show CDR1 as SGHRS and CDR2 as YFSETQ. Trimming shortened V by 5 bases and J by 11 bases, and 25 bases separated the two germline ends. The CDR3 runs 15 residues. The CDR3 here is CASRSTGTLDLSAFF. The CDR3 region has the DNA TGCGCCAGCAGGTCCACCGGGACCCTTGATTTGTCTGCTTTCTTT.